A selection of T cell receptor beta chains follows, all from one sample in a study of blood T cell repertoires in COVID-19. Repertoires were generated with immunoSEQ multiplex PCR, while TCRdb's copy carries only in-frame clones and drops some. The sample records about 190,000 clones, 70% to 90% being singletons. The sequencing sample was made of peripheral blood. The receptor source for this set is a man between 65 and 80 years old with active or convalescent COVID-19. Both conserved end residues are part of each CDR3. The order of the fields is clone size, D gene, V gene, J gene, CDR3 DNA, CDR3 protein. The D gene is left open where the match is weak. Clone size, where shown, is once, few, many, or a class for clones that have expanded.

NA	NA	TRBV18	TRBJ2-1	TGTGCCAGCTCATCGAAACAGTTGTTCGGTGAGCAGTTCTTC	CASSSKQLFGEQFF
NA	TRBD1	TRBV6-5	TRBJ2-7	TGTGCCAGCAGTTACGTACAGACCCGACAGGGGCTCGAGCAGTACTTC	CASSYVQTRQGLEQYF
NA	NA	TRBV27	TRBJ2-3	TGTGCCAGCAGTGCCCTAGGGGGAACGCAGTATTTT	CASSALGGTQYF
once	TRBD1	TRBV7-2	TRBJ2-7	TGTGCCAGCAGCTTAGGACAGGGGGCCTACTACGAGCAGTACTTC	CASSLGQGAYYEQYF
NA	NA	TRBV5-1	TRBJ1-1	TGCGCCAGCAGCCAAATGACTGGATTGAACACTGAAGCTTTCTTT	CASSQMTGLNTEAFF
NA	NA	TRBV19	TRBJ1-5	TGTGCCAGTAGTATAGCCCGGGGGGGGGCTATGAGTAGCAATCAGCCCCAGCATTTT	CASSIARGGAMSSNQPQHF
NA	TRBD1	TRBV28	TRBJ2-3	TGTGCCAGCAGTTTACAGGACAGGACGAGCACAGATACGCAGTATTTT	CASSLQDRTSTDTQYF
NA	TRBD2	TRBV4-1	TRBJ2-3	TGCGCCAGCAGCCAAGATTCGGGACTAGCGGGAGCCACAGATACGCAGTATTTT	CASSQDSGLAGATDTQYF
NA	TRBD1	TRBV10-3	TRBJ2-2	TGTGCCATCAGGGATTCGGGACAGGGGGTCACCGGGGAGCTGTTTTTT	CAIRDSGQGVTGELFF
NA	TRBD2	TRBV10-3	TRBJ2-3	TGTGCCATCAGGTCGGGGGGGGATACGCAGTATTTT	CAIRSGGDTQYF
NA	NA	TRBV4-3	TRBJ1-3	TGCGCCAGCAGCCAGACAGGTTTGCCTGGAAACACCATATATTTT	CASSQTGLPGNTIYF
NA	NA	TRBV11-2	TRBJ1-1	TGTGCCAGCAGCTTAGTAGGACAGCACACTGAAGCTTTCTTT	CASSLVGQHTEAFF
NA	TRBD2	TRBV6-5	TRBJ2-3	TGTGCCAGCAGTTACTCGACTAGCGGGAGCACAGATACGCAGTATTTT	CASSYSTSGSTDTQYF
NA	NA	TRBV6-6	TRBJ1-5	TGTGCCAGCAAGGAGATTAGCAATCAGCCCCAGCATTTT	CASKEISNQPQHF
NA	TRBD2	TRBV9	TRBJ2-3	TGTGCCAGCAGCGTAGCCGGGACTAGAAGCACAGATACGCAGTATTTT	CASSVAGTRSTDTQYF
NA	TRBD1	TRBV12-3/TRBV12-4	TRBJ1-4	TGTGCCAGCAGTTGGACAGGGAATGAAAAACTGTTTTTT	CASSWTGNEKLFF
NA	TRBD1	TRBV11-2	TRBJ2-7	TGTGCCAGCAGCTCTAACAGGGGTTACGAGCAGTACTTC	CASSSNRGYEQYF
NA	NA	TRBV28	TRBJ1-1	TGTGCCAGCAGTATACAGGGTGGGTTTAGTGAAGCTTTCTTT	CASSIQGGFSEAFF
NA	TRBD1	TRBV7-9	TRBJ2-7	TGTGCCAGCAGCTTAGGGCAGGGGGTTCTAACCTACGAGCAGTACTTC	CASSLGQGVLTYEQYF
NA	NA	TRBV19	TRBJ2-7	TGTGCCAGTAGTAACTTGGGGCAGGACGAATCCGAATACGAGCAGTACTTC	CASSNLGQDESEYEQYF
NA	NA	TRBV5-1	TRBJ2-1	TGCGCCAGCAGCTTGGGACTCTACAATGAGCAGTTCTTC	CASSLGLYNEQFF
few	TRBD2	TRBV10-3	TRBJ2-3	TGTGCCATCAGTGAGTCCGCTAGCGGTATCACAGATACGCAGTATTTT	CAISESASGITDTQYF
NA	TRBD2	TRBV7-2	TRBJ2-5	TGTGCCAGCAGCCCCGGGGGAGCGGGGCGGGAGACCCAGTACTTC	CASSPGGAGRETQYF
NA	NA	TRBV18	TRBJ2-2	TGTGCCAGCTCACCACTCCAGGGTGGAGACACCGGGGAGCTGTTTTTT	CASSPLQGGDTGELFF
many	TRBD1	TRBV5-1	TRBJ2-1	TGCGCCAGCAGCAGCTGGACAGGGCTGAATGAGCAGTTCTTC	CASSSWTGLNEQFF
NA	NA	TRBV30	TRBJ1-4	TGTGCCTGGAGTGTACTTGAAAAACTGTTTTTT	CAWSVLEKLFF
NA	TRBD1	TRBV15	TRBJ1-4	TGTGCCACCAGCAGAGATCTCCCCGGGACAGGCCTAGGTGAAAAACTGTTTTTT	CATSRDLPGTGLGEKLFF
NA	NA	TRBV7-8	TRBJ2-3	TGTGCCAGCAGCCCTTACTGGGGGGCAGATACGCAGTATTTT	CASSPYWGADTQYF
NA	TRBD1	TRBV5-6	TRBJ2-2	TGTGCCAGCAGCCCCGACAGGGTTAGCACCGGGGAGCTGTTTTTT	CASSPDRVSTGELFF
NA	TRBD2	TRBV2	TRBJ2-7	TGTGCCAGCAGCGAGGGTGGACTAGCGGGAGGCGAGCAGTACTTC	CASSEGGLAGGEQYF
NA	NA	TRBV6-1	TRBJ1-6	TGTGCCAGCAGTGAAGGCGTGGTTACCGTTAATTCACCCCTCCACTTT	CASSEGVVTVNSPLHF
NA	NA	TRBV6-5	TRBJ2-5	TGTGCCACCGAGATCCGTTTGTGGGAGACCCAGTACTTC	CATEIRLWETQYF
NA	TRBD1	TRBV4-3	TRBJ2-7	TGCGCCAGCAGCCGTTATTTCAGGGGGAGCTCCTACGAGCAGTACTTC	CASSRYFRGSSYEQYF
once	NA	TRBV5-4	TRBJ2-5	TGTGCCAGCAGCTTGGGACTCCTTGAAGAGACCCAGTACTTC	CASSLGLLEETQYF
few	NA	TRBV21-1	TRBJ1-5	TGTGCCAGCAGCACGCGCGGGTTCAGGGGGCGCGGGCAGCCCCAGCATTTT	CASSTRGFRGRGQPQHF
NA	NA	TRBV7-8	TRBJ2-7	TGTGCCAGCAGTCCCAGGCTGGGTTCGCCCTACGAGCAGTACTTC	CASSPRLGSPYEQYF